This TCR beta chain was sequenced during a study of T cell responses to AZD1222 COVID-19 vaccine. Overall study: Second-dose recipients at about 4 or about 12 weeks were treated as one pooled group. Overall study results and limits: Just a handful of AZD1222 recipients tested seropositive at baseline. It should be noted that donors were predominantly white British and more often female, and clonal diversity was possibly underestimated. Nearly half of unique spike-specific TCRs reportedly avoided B.1.351 and B.1.1.7 mutated regions.

With V trimmed by 3 bases and J by 5 bases, 5 bases remained unmatched. The CDR3 consists of 14 residues. The germline gives CDR1 KGHSH, CDR2 LQKENI. Only one count was recorded for this clone. Its antigen is currently unknown. Clones were sequenced by immunoSEQ multiplex PCR, and TCRdb holds only the in-frame ones, with some missing. The data show around 61,000 clones, with roughly 85% seen just once and about 16% held by the top ten. This sequence was found in an adult in good health. This material consisted of peripheral blood, taken on day 0 of AZD1222 vaccination. This chain links TRBV18 with TRBJ1-1, with 8 bases lining up with TRBD1. CDR3 residues: CASSPTGVMTEAFF. The DNA of the CDR3 is TGTGCCAGCTCACCGACAGGGGTAATGACTGAAGCTTTCTTT.